A single T cell receptor (beta chain) is shown here with its context. The target antigen is unknown. The data are from a study of T-cell memory formation after mild COVID-19. In the study overall: Largely, TCR clusters stayed within a single donor.

TCRdb fed the 5' RACE reads into MiXCR, producing one record per CDR3 protein. Among 580,000 or so distinct CDR3 sequences listed, around a sixth were seen once. Study conclusions and caveats: Pre-infection memory already had some responding clones, implying cross-reactive memory joined. CD4+ contracting clones lay mainly in CM and EM, CD8+ ones in EMRA. Clones shrinking between day 15 and 85 showed a balanced CD4/CD8 split, and those that grew later tilted toward CD4+.

Looked up from germline, CDR1 is KGHSH and CDR2 is LQKENI. This CDR3 has 14 residues. Trimming cost V 1 base and J 3 bases, with 7 bases left between them. Input material: PBMCs or a T cell subset sorted from them (not recorded which). The gene calls are TRBV18 and TRBJ1-3, with D unclear. The origin of this receptor is an adult woman who had mild COVID-19 (a few samples of this study predate the infection). Cell type and time point are not known. CDR3 DNA: TGTGCCAGCTCACCACGCTCAGATGGAAACACCATATATTTT. Its translation is CASSPRSDGNTIYF.